This T cell receptor beta chain was recovered during a study of regulatory T cells in long-lasting Graves disease. The V gene lost 3 bases and the J gene lost 6 bases, with 14 bases spanning the gap. This CDR3 comprises 14 residues. Germline values: CDR1 KGHSH, CDR2 LQKENI. Relying on iRepertoire HTBI primers and Arm-PCR of CDR3 regions, the team built TCR beta libraries. Each CDR3 protein is one row after TCRdb ran MiXCR on the multiplex PCR reads. The table records more than 300,000 distinct CDR3 sequences, under 20% of them present only once. Regarding time point: newly diagnosed GD, antithyroid drugs for less than 3 months. PBMC RNA served as the TCR library source. The same data also contributed to another study, on T cells in Graves' hyperthyroidism and ophthalmopathy.

Material: peripheral blood mononuclear cells (PBMCs), obtained at new diagnosis, from a patient treated with antithyroid drugs. This TCR derives from a woman younger than 35 with Graves disease. The genes are TRBV18 and TRBJ1-1; no clear D gene. The CDR3: CASSPAVVGAEAFF. Here the CDR3 DNA reads TGTGCCAGCTCACCCGCCGTGGTGGGCGCTGAAGCTTTCTTT.